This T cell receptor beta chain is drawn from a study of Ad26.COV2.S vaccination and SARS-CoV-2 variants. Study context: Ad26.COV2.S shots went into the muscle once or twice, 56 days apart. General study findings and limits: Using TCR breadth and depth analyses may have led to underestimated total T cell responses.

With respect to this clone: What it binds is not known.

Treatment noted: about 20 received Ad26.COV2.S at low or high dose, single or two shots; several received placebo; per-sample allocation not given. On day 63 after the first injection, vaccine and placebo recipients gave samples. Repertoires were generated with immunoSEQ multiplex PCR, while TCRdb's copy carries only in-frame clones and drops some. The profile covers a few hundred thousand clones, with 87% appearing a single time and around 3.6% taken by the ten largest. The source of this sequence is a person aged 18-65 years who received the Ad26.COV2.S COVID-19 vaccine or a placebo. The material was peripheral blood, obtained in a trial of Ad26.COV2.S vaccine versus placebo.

The CDR3 here is CASSPSAGRDTQYF. In DNA, the CDR3 is TGTGCCAGCAGCCCTTCCGCGGGGAGAGATACGCAGTATTTT. The J gene is TRBJ2-3, the V gene TRBV14, with D maybe TRBD2 (6 bases). This CDR3 is 14 amino acids long. Germline V lookup: CDR1 SGHDN, CDR2 FVKESK. V lost 4 bases, J lost 5 bases, and 13 bases lay in between.